A single sample gave rise to the 12 T cell receptor beta chains below, sequenced in a study of blood T cell repertoires in COVID-19. Some clones are missing from TCRdb's copy, which holds only in-frame ones; the method was immunoSEQ multiplex PCR. The repertoire includes a few hundred thousand clones, around nine tenths of them detected once, and over 8% sits in the top ten. Sequencing was done on a sample of PBMCs or T cells enriched from blood (not recorded which). The receptors stem from a woman aged 40 to 50 who had recovered from COVID-19.

This clone came up once. V is TRBV29-1 and J is TRBJ1-3, with a possible D match to TRBD1 (6 bases). The CDR3 runs 13 residues. Trimming shortened V by 4 bases and J by 1 base, and 8 bases separated the two germline ends. Germline V gene data show CDR1 as SQVTM and CDR2 as ANQGSEA. CDR3 bases: TGCAGCGTTGCACAGGGATCTGGAAACACCATATATTTT. Translation: CSVAQGSGNTIYF.

The CDR3 loop is CASSTGGTGLLLTF. CDR3 bases: TGTGCCAGTAGTACGGGCGGGACAGGCCTCCTCCTTACCTTC. This chain links TRBV19 with TRBJ1-2, with 8 bases identical to TRBD1. The CDR3 has 14 amino acids. Germline CDR1 is LNHDA and CDR2 is SQIVND (reference sequence). J gave up 14 bases and V 4 bases, and 15 bases lay outside the gene matches.

V is TRBV28 and J is TRBJ1-2, with a possible D match to TRBD1 (6 bases). The CDR3 has 14 residues. Per germline, CDR1 MDHEN and CDR2 SYDVKM. Trimming took off 2 bases at V and 6 bases at J, with 13 bases between the two ends. The CDR3 here is CASSLGQGYHGYTF. DNA for the CDR3: TGTGCCAGCAGTTTAGGGCAGGGGTATCATGGCTACACCTTC.

J is TRBJ2-7 and V is TRBV19, with TRBD1 identical over 9 bases. The V gene's germline CDR1 is LNHDA and CDR2 SQIVND (reference sequence). The ends lost 0 bases at V and 4 bases at J; junction bases unmatched: 4. This CDR3 is 15 amino acids long. DNA for the CDR3: TGTGCCAGTAGTATAGACCGACAGGGGGGTTACGAGCAGTACTTC. Protein sequence: CASSIDRQGGYEQYF. The full variable domain, with the rest looked up from reference TRBV19 and TRBJ2-7, is DGGITQSPKYLFRKEGQNVTLSCEQNLNHDAMYWYRQDPGQGLRLIYYSQIVNDFQKGDIAEGYSVSREKKESFPLTVTSAQKNPTAFYLCASSIDRQGGYEQYFGPGTRLTVT.

The chain recombines TRBV15 with TRBJ1-3, with no clear D. Trimming shortened V by 0 bases and J by 0 bases, and 6 bases separated the two germline ends. The CDR3 runs 15 residues. CDR1 and CDR2 (germline): LNHNV, YYDKDF (reference sequence). Written as DNA, the CDR3 is TGTGCCACCAGCAGAGAGCTTAGCTCTGGAAACACCATATATTTT. This sequence encodes CATSRELSSGNTIYF.

The chain joins TRBV30 to TRBJ1-2, with D perhaps TRBD1 (6 bases). From germline, CDR1 is GTSNPN and CDR2 SVGIG (reference sequence). Trimming left V 2 bases short and J 2 bases short, with 12 bases between. CDR3 length: 14 residues. The CDR3 spells CAWSLRGRNYGYTF. The CDR3 DNA follows: TGTGCCTGGAGTTTGCGGGGGCGGAACTATGGCTACACCTTC.

The gene calls are TRBV11-1 and TRBJ1-1; the match to TRBD1 covers 11 bases. The CDR3 length is 16 residues. Germline CDR1 reads SGHAT; CDR2 reads FQDESV (reference sequence). The trim removed 5 bases at V and 0 bases at J, leaving 5 bases unmatched. The CDR3 DNA reads as TGTGCCAGCAGCCCAGGGACAGGGGGTGTGAACACTGAAGCTTTCTTT. It is translated as CASSPGTGGVNTEAFF.

This chain uses TRBV19 with TRBJ2-1; 7 bases fit TRBD1. Germline V gives CDR1 LNHDA, CDR2 SQIVND (reference sequence). The CDR3 loop spans 16 amino acids. J was trimmed by 5 bases and V by 3 bases; bases with no gene match: 10. As DNA, the CDR3 is TGTGCCAGTAGTATCTCGAGGGACAGACACAACAATGAGCAGTTCTTC. It translates to CASSISRDRHNNEQFF.

The rearrangement links TRBV7-2 to TRBJ1-2; unclear D gene. The V and J ends lost 4 bases and 2 bases respectively, with 11 bases between them. CDR3 length: 14 residues. Germline V lookup: CDR1 SGHTA, CDR2 FQGNSA. The CDR3 nucleotides read TGTGCCAGCAGCTCTGGACTGATCAACTATGGCTACACCTTC. This sequence encodes CASSSGLINYGYTF.

The chain employs TRBV3-1 (or the pseudogene TRBV3-2) and TRBJ1-2; D perhaps matches TRBD1 (6 bases). The germline V and J ends were trimmed by 2 bases and 13 bases, with 14 bases remaining between them. Germline CDR1 and CDR2: LGHDT and YNNKEL (reference sequence). The CDR3 has 12 amino acids. In DNA form, the CDR3 reads TGTGCCAGCAGCCAACCAGAGGGGACAATCACCTTC. Its translation is CASSQPEGTITF.

The V call is TRBV24-1, the J call TRBJ2-2; 10 nucleotides match TRBD1. Per the germline V gene, CDR1 is KGHDR and CDR2 is SFDVKD. After removal of 0 bases from V and 4 bases from J, the junction contained 10 bases not matched to a gene. The CDR3 loop spans 19 amino acids. CDR3 sequence: CATSDLWGTGASGTGELFF. The CDR3 nucleotides read TGTGCCACCAGTGATTTGTGGGGGACAGGGGCCTCTGGCACCGGGGAGCTGTTTTTT.

The rearrangement uses TRBV7-2 and TRBJ1-2; unclear D gene. The CDR3 has 13 amino acids. V was shortened by 2 bases and J by 4 bases, with 8 bases between the two germline ends. Germline V gene lookup returns CDR1 SGHTA and CDR2 FQGNSA. DNA of the CDR3: TGTGCCAGCAGCTTATCCCACGGCTATGGCTACACCTTC. Protein sequence: CASSLSHGYGYTF.